One and the same sample provided the 12 T cell receptor beta chains below, sequenced in a study of blood T cells in healthy people across ages (dated by TCRdb to between 2014 and 2017). Libraries were made using 5' RACE. The instrument was an Illumina HiSeq 2500. The second PCR ran for about 7 to 11 cycles and used a J-beta primer mix along with a sample-barcoded 5' primer. The public reads were reprocessed in TCRdb via fastp at Q25 and MiXCR, keeping in-frame beta chains. Merged by CDR3 protein, the rows form single entries marked with the most common genes and DNA. Within this sample are approximately 600,000 distinct CDR3 sequences, with 58% of them counted one time only. More than 35% of the sample lies in the top ten. The material sequenced was blood. The receptors here all came from a man in his 60s in good health.

The sample holds a few counts of this clonotype. The V call is TRBV9, the J call TRBJ1-2; a possible D gene is TRBD1 (5 bases). CDR3 length equals 15 residues. Germline loops: CDR1 SGDLS, CDR2 YYNGEE. Trimming pared 4 bases from V and 1 base from J, leaving 14 bases between. The CDR3 DNA follows: TGTGCCAGCAGCCCAGAGGGACGGAATAACTATGGCTACACCTTC. It specifies CASSPEGRNNYGYTF.

The rearrangement links TRBV10-3 to TRBJ2-4; D not certain. Deletions cut 5 bases from V and 0 bases from J, with 8 bases between. Germline-derived CDR1 and CDR2 are ENHRY and SYGVKD. The CDR3 is made up of 14 amino acids. For the CDR3, the DNA is TGTGCCATCAGTACAGAGGTAGCCAAAAACATTCAGTACTTC. Amino acid sequence: CAISTEVAKNIQYF.

V is TRBV12-3 or TRBV12-4 and J is TRBJ1-4; possibly TRBD1 for D (6 bases). Trimming cost V 4 bases and J 3 bases, with 9 bases left between them. The CDR3 has 14 residues. CDR3 protein: CASSSGVPNEKLFF. The CDR3 DNA follows: TGTGCCAGCAGTTCAGGGGTTCCTAATGAAAAACTGTTTTTT.

Of note for this clonotype: A much bigger clone sits one base away, suggesting this may be a read error. The rearrangement joins TRBV2 to TRBJ1-2; D remains unclear. Trimming removed 4 bases from V and 5 bases from J, with 8 bases in between. CDR3 length: 12 amino acids. CDR1 SNHLY and CDR2 FYNNEI come from the germline V gene. In DNA, the CDR3 is TGTGCCAGCAGTGTCTTGACGTATGGCTACACCTTC. This translates into CASSVLTYGYTF.

The chain uses TRBV5-1 and TRBJ1-2; D remains ambiguous. CDR1 and CDR2 (germline): SGHRS, YFSETQ. The CDR3 extends over 14 amino acids. Trimming removed 0 bases from V and 5 bases from J, with 11 bases in between. CDR3 in DNA: TGCGCCAGCAGCTTGGCAGGAGATGGGTATGGCTACACCTTC. Protein sequence: CASSLAGDGYGYTF.

The chain couples TRBV28 to TRBJ2-5, with 7 positions matching TRBD1. Germline loops: CDR1 MDHEN, CDR2 SYDVKM. Losses at the gene ends were 4 bases for V and 1 base for J; bases not matched to a gene: 9. This CDR3 is built from 16 residues. The CDR3 nucleotides read TGTGCCAGCAGTTACGGCCCCAGGGGGATCCAAGAGACCCAGTACTTC. The encoded protein is CASSYGPRGIQETQYF. The whole variable domain, remainder taken from reference TRBV28 and TRBJ2-5, is DVKVTQSSRYLVKRTGEKVFLECVQDMDHENMFWYRQDPGLGLRLIYFSYDVKMKEKGDIPEGYSVSREKKERFSLILESASTNQTSMYLCASSYGPRGIQETQYFGPGTRLLVL.

The V call is TRBV7-8, the J call TRBJ2-1; 8 bases agree with TRBD1. The CDR3 runs to 15 residues. The V gene end was trimmed by 8 bases and the J gene end by 0 bases; junction bases not matched to a gene: 6. CDR1 is SGHVS and CDR2 is FQNEAQ in the germline V gene. CDR3: CASGSTGGSYNEQFF. The CDR3 nucleotides are TGTGCCAGCGGATCAACAGGGGGCTCCTACAATGAGCAGTTCTTC.

The V gene is TRBV7-2, the J gene TRBJ1-4, with a weak D call TRBD1 (5 bases). CDR1 and CDR2 from the germline V gene are SGHTA and FQGNSA. V was shortened by 3 bases and J by 8 bases, with 19 bases between the two germline ends. This CDR3 has 16 amino acids. The CDR3 DNA reads as TGTGCCAGCAGCTTCGGGACCGACAAGCTAGGGGAAAAACTGTTTTTT. Protein product: CASSFGTDKLGEKLFF.

The gene calls are TRBV10-3 and TRBJ2-6; D ambiguous. Trimming removed 6 bases at V and 0 bases at J, with 9 bases between. The CDR3 totals 15 residues. Germline loops: CDR1 ENHRY, CDR2 SYGVKD. The CDR3 region is CAISQPHSGANVLTF. For the CDR3, the DNA is TGTGCCATCAGCCAGCCCCACTCTGGGGCCAACGTCCTGACTTTC.

Notes on this clonotype: This may be a read error, as it is one base from a much larger clone. The CDR3 nucleotides read TGCGCCAGCAGCCAAGTGGCGGGGACAAGTTATGAAAAACTGTTTTTT. Residues: CASSQVAGTSYEKLFF. V gene TRBV4-1 combines with J gene TRBJ1-4, with D possibly matching TRBD1 (6 bases). Germline V gene sequence: CDR1 MGHRA, CDR2 YSYEKL. The length of the CDR3 is 16 residues. V was trimmed by 1 base and J by 6 bases, leaving 15 bases between them.

The chain is built from TRBV20-1 and TRBJ2-3; TRBD2 agrees at 8 bases. The CDR3 covers 13 residues. Germline lookup yields CDR1 DFQATT and CDR2 SNEGSKA (reference sequence). The V gene end was trimmed by 3 bases and the J gene end by 5 bases; junction bases not matched to a gene: 4. The CDR3 spells CSARRSGGDTQYF. CDR3 sequence (DNA): TGCAGTGCTAGGCGGAGCGGGGGAGATACGCAGTATTTT.

The rearrangement links TRBV20-1 to TRBJ1-4; D uncertain. The CDR3 totals 15 residues. Trimming removed 0 bases from V and 4 bases from J, with 12 bases in between. Germline CDR1 and CDR2: DFQATT and SNEGSKA (reference sequence). As DNA, the CDR3 is TGCAGTGCTAGAGACGGTCTTCCGGGTAATGAAAAACTGTTTTTT. This codes for CSARDGLPGNEKLFF.